This TCR beta chain was documented in a study of OX40 agonist ivuxolimab in advanced cancers. Whole-study context: Ivuxolimab, which patients received intravenously every 2 weeks, was dosed at 0.01 to 10 mg/kg. Dose-escalation patients suffered from hepatocellular carcinoma, melanoma, renal cell or head and neck cancer.

Germline V gene sequence: CDR1 LNHDA, CDR2 SQIVND (reference sequence). This CDR3 spans 15 amino acids. Trimming cost V 3 bases and J 8 bases; bases outside gene matches: 8. Using immunoSEQ multiplex PCR, the repertoire was profiled, and TCRdb retains in-frame clones only, with some absent. Of 70,000 to 90,000 clones in the sample, 70% to 90% were seen once. In the case of this clone: The antigen is unknown.

Study-level points and caveats: At doses 0.1 to 3.0 mg/kg, CD4+ and CD8+ clones expanded.

The rearrangement joins TRBV19 to TRBJ2-1, with 9 bases that match TRBD2. This sample comprised CD4+ or CD8+ T cells sorted from blood, obtained in a trial of the OX40 agonist ivuxolimab. The TCR sequence derives from an adult with an advanced solid tumor such as melanoma, head and neck, liver or kidney cancer. The CDR3 loop reads CASSIDAGGGYEQFF. The CDR3 DNA reads as TGTGCCAGTAGTATCGACGCGGGAGGGGGGTATGAGCAGTTCTTC.